Following are 28 T cell receptor beta chains from one sample sequenced in a study of blood T cell repertoires in COVID-19. Sequencing used immunoSEQ multiplex PCR; TCRdb keeps in-frame clones, though not all of them. The sample has 240,000 or so clones, about 68% seen once. The sample consisted of peripheral blood. The receptors shown here come from a woman older than 75 with acute or convalescent COVID-19.

This sequence joins TRBV2 and TRBJ1-5; perhaps TRBD1 as D (5 bases). V lost 6 bases, J lost 2 bases, and 11 bases lay in between. Germline V gene sequence: CDR1 SNHLY, CDR2 FYNNEI. The CDR3 extends over 14 amino acids. The CDR3 is CASSTRGGNQPQHF. The CDR3 region has the DNA TGTGCCAGCAGCACGCGGGGGGGCAATCAGCCCCAGCATTTT.

This clone was counted between two and nine times. The V gene is TRBV6-5, the J gene TRBJ1-2; D is perhaps TRBD1 (5 bases). The germline CDR1 and CDR2 sequences are MNHEY and SVGAGI. V lost 5 bases to trimming and J lost 3 bases, with 10 bases between them. The CDR3 consists of 13 residues. CDR3 protein: CASSPDIHYGYTF. The CDR3 DNA sequence: TGTGCCAGCAGTCCGGACATACACTATGGCTACACCTTC.

V usage is TRBV19 and J usage is TRBJ2-1; a weak D match, TRBD2 (5 bases). The CDR3 has 14 amino acids. Trimming removed 6 bases at V and 0 bases at J, with 9 bases between. Germline V gene lookup returns CDR1 LNHDA and CDR2 SQIVND (reference sequence). For the CDR3, the DNA is TGTGCCAGTAGGGCGGGCCCCTCCTACAATGAGCAGTTCTTC. Translation gives CASRAGPSYNEQFF. Complete variable domain (other parts from reference TRBV19 and TRBJ2-1): DGGITQSPKYLFRKEGQNVTLSCEQNLNHDAMYWYRQDPGQGLRLIYYSQIVNDFQKGDIAEGYSVSREKKESFPLTVTSAQKNPTAFYLCASRAGPSYNEQFFGPGTRLTVL.

This sequence joins TRBV6-5 and TRBJ2-3; maybe TRBD1 (6 bases). V was cut by 2 bases and J by 3 bases, with 9 bases left in between. The germline V gene encodes CDR1 MNHEY and CDR2 SVGAGI. CDR3 length: 14 amino acids. The CDR3: CASSYRQGTDTQYF. The CDR3 region has the DNA TGTGCCAGCAGTTACAGGCAGGGGACAGATACGCAGTATTTT.

The V gene is TRBV5-1, the J gene TRBJ1-2; 7 bases agree with TRBD1. The germline CDR1 and CDR2 sequences are SGHRS and YFSETQ. The trim removed 0 bases at V and 5 bases at J, leaving 7 bases unmatched. CDR3 length: 15 amino acids. CDR3 residues: CASSLGQGSLYGYTF. The CDR3 DNA sequence: TGCGCCAGCAGCTTGGGACAGGGTTCCCTTTATGGCTACACCTTC.

The rearrangement joins TRBV16 to TRBJ1-6, with 9 bases identical to TRBD1. Unmatched junction bases numbered 0, after V lost 0 bases and J lost 9 bases. The CDR3 consists of 14 residues. Germline V gives CDR1 KGHSY, CDR2 FQNENV. The CDR3 nucleotides are TGTGCCAGCAGCCAATCGGGACAGGGTTCACCCCTCCACTTT. Encoded protein: CASSQSGQGSPLHF. Drawing the rest from reference TRBV16 and TRBJ1-6, the complete variable domain is GEEVAQTPKHLVRGEGQKAKLYCAPIKGHSYVFWYQQVLKNEFKFLISFQNENVFDETGMPKERFSAKCLPNSPCSLEIQATKLEDSAVYFCASSQSGQGSPLHFGNGTRLTVT.

The chain recombines TRBV18 with TRBJ1-6; 7 nucleotides align to TRBD1. Germline V gene sequence: CDR1 KGHSH, CDR2 LQKENI. The CDR3 is 17 amino acids. Germline trimming cut 5 bases from V and 6 bases from J; bases unmatched to any gene: 13. CDR3 sequence reads: CASSSPPGGTVNSPLHF. Here the CDR3 DNA reads TGTGCCAGCTCATCGCCCCCAGGGGGTACGGTTAATTCACCCCTCCACTTT.

The chain has TRBV7-8 and TRBJ1-1, with a tentative D call TRBD1 (5 bases). The CDR3 extends over 13 amino acids. The germline CDR1 and CDR2 sequences are SGHVS and FQNEAQ. The V and J ends lost 0 bases and 5 bases respectively, with 7 bases between them. CDR3 bases: TGTGCCAGCAGCTTAGCGGGGCTTACTGAAGCTTTCTTT. It encodes CASSLAGLTEAFF.

This clone was observed a handful of times. The chain is built from TRBV3-1 (or the pseudogene TRBV3-2) and TRBJ2-5; 8 bases match TRBD2. Trimming took 2 bases from V and 1 from J; bases not matched to a gene: 6. The germline CDR1 and CDR2 sequences are LGHDT and YNNKEL (reference sequence). The CDR3 totals 16 residues. The CDR3, as DNA: TGTGCCAGCAGCCAAACCATACTAGCGGCCCAAGAGACCCAGTACTTC. The encoded protein is CASSQTILAAQETQYF.

This clone occurred a few times. The rearrangement uses TRBV12-3 or TRBV12-4 and TRBJ1-1; D may be TRBD1 (5 bases). The CDR3 consists of 13 residues. The V end lost 8 bases, the J end lost 7 bases, and 17 bases lay between the germline ends. CDR3 bases: TGTGCCAGCGGACCTCAGGGTCACCTTGAAGCTTTCTTT. This encodes CASGPQGHLEAFF.

The chain links TRBV30 to TRBJ1-6; D is unclear. Deletions cut 1 base from V and 7 bases from J, with 8 bases between. This CDR3 has 13 residues. Germline V CDR1 and CDR2: GTSNPN, SVGIG (reference sequence). The CDR3 DNA sequence: TGTGCCTGGAGTGCGACACAAAATTCACCCCTCCACTTT. It is translated as CAWSATQNSPLHF.

The chain has TRBV20-1 and TRBJ2-7; possibly TRBD1 for D (5 bases). Germline V lookup: CDR1 DFQATT, CDR2 SNEGSKA (reference sequence). Trimming pared 6 bases from V and 5 bases from J, leaving 11 bases between. CDR3 length: 11 amino acids. The CDR3 DNA follows: TGCAGTGCATTTGGGGCTAACGAGCAGTACTTC. This codes for CSAFGANEQYF.

The gene calls are TRBV6-5 and TRBJ1-4; a weak D match, TRBD1 (6 bases). The germline V and J ends were trimmed by 4 bases and 8 bases, with 17 bases remaining between them. CDR1 and CDR2 (germline): MNHEY, SVGAGI. The length of the CDR3 is 15 residues. In DNA, the CDR3 is TGTGCCAGCAGTTCCATCAGGGGACGAGGCGAAAAACTGTTTTTT. This encodes CASSSIRGRGEKLFF.

This clone was seen once. The genes are TRBV7-2 and TRBJ1-6; 9 nucleotides line up with TRBD1. V was clipped by 8 bases and J by 7 bases; unmatched bases: 6. The CDR3 has 14 residues. Germline V lookup: CDR1 SGHTA, CDR2 FQGNSA. CDR3 sequence (DNA): TGTGCCAGCGCAGGACAGGGGAACAATTCACCCCTCCACTTT. Translating it yields CASAGQGNNSPLHF.

This clone was found a few times. The gene calls are TRBV9 and TRBJ1-2; TRBD1 is a possible D gene (5 bases). In germline, CDR1 is SGDLS, CDR2 YYNGEE. Trimming cost V 3 bases and J 0 bases, with 21 bases left between them. The CDR3 totals 18 residues. DNA of the CDR3: TGTGCCAGCAGCGATCTCCATGGGGCGGCATTAGCTAACTATGGCTACACCTTC. Residues: CASSDLHGAALANYGYTF.

This clone was recorded a few times. The V and J genes are TRBV19 and TRBJ1-2; D is perhaps TRBD1 (5 bases). CDR1 and CDR2 (germline): LNHDA, SQIVND (reference sequence). V was shortened by 3 bases and J by 0 bases, with 17 bases between the two germline ends. This CDR3 has 17 residues. CDR3 bases: TGTGCCAGTAGTATTCTCGAAGGCGCAGGGCCTAACTATGGCTACACCTTC. It encodes CASSILEGAGPNYGYTF.

This chain joins TRBV3-1 (or the pseudogene TRBV3-2) and TRBJ1-5; 8 bases are a match to TRBD1. The J segment lost 4 bases and the V segment lost 4 bases, leaving 3 bases of the junction unmatched. CDR1 LGHDT and CDR2 YNNKEL come from the germline V gene (reference sequence). The CDR3 runs to 14 residues. The CDR3 loop reads CASSPRTGNQPQHF. The CDR3, as DNA: TGTGCCAGCAGCCCTCGGACAGGGAATCAGCCCCAGCATTTT.

This chain joins TRBV6-1 and TRBJ1-2; weak D call: TRBD1 (6 bases). Trimming left V 1 base short and J 2 bases short, with 8 bases between. In germline, CDR1 is MNHNS, CDR2 SASEGT. The CDR3 has 14 amino acids. CDR3 loop: CASSEGGRNYGYTF. Here the CDR3 DNA reads TGTGCCAGCAGTGAAGGGGGGCGGAACTATGGCTACACCTTC.

This rearrangement joins TRBV2 to TRBJ1-1; D uncertain. Trimming took off 3 bases at V and 11 bases at J, with 22 bases between the two ends. The CDR3 has 15 residues. Germline V CDR1 and CDR2: SNHLY, FYNNEI. CDR3 loop: CASSDGGGPWAWAFF. The CDR3 DNA follows: TGTGCCAGCAGTGATGGAGGAGGACCTTGGGCCTGGGCTTTCTTT.

V usage is TRBV19 and J usage is TRBJ1-4; 7 bases line up with TRBD1. In germline, CDR1 is LNHDA, CDR2 SQIVND (reference sequence). Trimming cost V 4 bases and J 3 bases; bases outside gene matches: 5. The CDR3 contains 15 residues. This CDR3 is CASSTTGFANEKLFF. In DNA form, the CDR3 reads TGTGCCAGTAGTACGACAGGGTTTGCTAATGAAAAACTGTTTTTT.

The rearrangement uses TRBV5-1 and TRBJ2-1, with 8 bases fitting TRBD2. V was clipped by 6 bases and J by 4 bases; unmatched bases: 3. The CDR3 consists of 13 residues. The germline V gene has CDR1 SGHRS and CDR2 YFSETQ. CDR3 amino acids: CASTSGGYNEQFF. The DNA of the CDR3 is TGCGCCAGCACCAGCGGGGGTTACAATGAGCAGTTCTTC.

The J gene is TRBJ1-5, the V gene TRBV7-2; 11 bases match TRBD1. The CDR3 is 16 amino acids. Germline V lookup: CDR1 SGHTA, CDR2 FQGNSA. Trimming removed 4 bases from V and 4 bases from J; junction bases left unmatched: 6. The CDR3 region is CASSSSGTGGNQPQHF. The CDR3 coding sequence is TGTGCCAGCAGCTCCTCCGGGACAGGGGGTAATCAGCCCCAGCATTTT.

In its sample, this clone was seen a few times. The chain employs TRBV12-3 or TRBV12-4 and TRBJ1-1, with D perhaps matching TRBD1 (6 bases). The CDR3 contains 12 residues. Trimming left V 0 bases short and J 10 bases short, with 9 bases between. CDR3 DNA sequence: TGTGCCAGCAGTTTAGCGCAGGGGAGAGCTTTCTTT. Amino acids: CASSLAQGRAFF.

V is TRBV27 and J is TRBJ1-2; TRBD1 might be the D (6 bases). Germline CDR1 reads MNHEY; CDR2 reads SMNVEV (reference sequence). The CDR3 sequence is 12 residues long. V lost 6 bases, J lost 8 bases, and 13 bases lay in between. This CDR3 reads CASSPTGKGYTF. Written as DNA, the CDR3 is TGTGCCAGCAGCCCCACAGGGAAAGGCTACACCTTC.

The rearrangement links TRBV3-1 (or the pseudogene TRBV3-2) to TRBJ2-2; D unresolved. V lost 0 bases to trimming and J lost 7 bases, with 15 bases between them. Looked up from germline, CDR1 is LGHDT and CDR2 is YNNKEL (reference sequence). The CDR3 runs 16 residues. CDR3 bases: TGTGCCAGCAGCCAAGATTTAAGTTCCTCGGGCGGGGAGCTGTTTTTT. It specifies CASSQDLSSSGGELFF.

A word on this clone: Other DNA sequences in the same sample also yield this CDR3. The J gene is TRBJ1-1, the V gene TRBV3-1 (or the pseudogene TRBV3-2); D gene uncertain. The CDR3 is 14 residues long. Trimming pared 1 base from V and 2 bases from J, leaving 8 bases between. The germline CDR1 and CDR2 sequences are LGHDT and YNNKEL (reference sequence). The CDR3 protein is CASSQGHLNTEAFF. The CDR3 DNA sequence: TGTGCCAGCAGCCAAGGACACTTAAACACTGAAGCTTTCTTT.

The V gene is TRBV18, the J gene TRBJ1-1; 8 bases are shared with TRBD1. The germline V gene encodes CDR1 KGHSH and CDR2 LQKENI. The junction had 6 bases not matched to a gene; V was cut back by 0 bases and J by 6 bases. The CDR3 sequence is 15 residues long. This CDR3 is CASSPPIGQGPEAFF. The CDR3 nucleotides read TGTGCCAGCTCACCACCGATTGGACAGGGCCCTGAAGCTTTCTTT. Full variable domain (remainder filled in from reference TRBV18 and TRBJ1-1): NAGVMQNPRHLVRRRGQEARLRCSPMKGHSHVYWYRQLPEEGLKFMVYLQKENIIDESGMPKERFSAEFPKEGPSILRIQQVVRGDSAAYFCASSPPIGQGPEAFFGQGTRLTVV.

The CDR3 protein is CSVDLTAEYGYTF. CDR3 nucleotides: TGCAGCGTTGACTTGACAGCTGAATATGGCTACACCTTC. The rearrangement uses TRBV29-1 and TRBJ1-2; maybe TRBD1 (5 bases). The CDR3 covers 13 residues. Trimming took 3 bases from V and 5 from J, leaving 13 bases between them. From germline, CDR1 is SQVTM and CDR2 ANQGSEA.